These 27 T cell receptor beta chains share one sample of origin, sequenced in a study of blood T cells in healthy people across ages. A sample-barcoded 5' primer and a J-beta primer mix were used in a second PCR of roughly 6 to 11 cycles. Using its own MiXCR run on the 5' RACE reads, TCRdb lists one record per CDR3 protein. The sample shows about 1.4 million distinct CDR3 sequences, around 59% of them seen only once. Material: blood. All receptors derive from a man younger than 30 in good health.

This clonotype was picked up many times. A much larger clone differs by one base, so this may be a read error. The chain combines TRBV20-1 with TRBJ2-5; D is possibly TRBD2 (6 bases). CDR3 size: 15 residues. Per germline, CDR1 DFQATT and CDR2 SNEGSKA (reference sequence). V was cut by 2 bases and J by 11 bases, with 24 bases left in between. CDR3 coding DNA: TGCAGTGCTAGAAACCCGGGACTTGAAACCAATGAGCAGTACTTC. Its protein is CSARNPGLETNEQYF.

This chain joins TRBV7-9 and TRBJ1-4; maybe TRBD1 (5 bases). The V gene's germline CDR1 is SEHNR and CDR2 FQNEAQ (reference sequence). V was cut by 6 bases and J by 8 bases, with 16 bases left in between. This CDR3 contains 14 residues. In nucleotides, the CDR3 is TGTGCCAGCAGTGCCTGGGGCGCAAACGAAAAACTGTTTTTT. It is translated as CASSAWGANEKLFF. The full variable domain, its missing parts supplied by reference TRBV7-9 and TRBJ1-4, is DTGVSQNPRHKITKRGQNVTFRCDPISEHNRLYWYRQTLGQGPEFLTYFQNEAQLEKSRLLSDRFSAERPKGSFSTLEIQRTEQGDSAMYLCASSAWGANEKLFFGSGTQLSVL.

This clonotype has a single count. J is TRBJ1-2 and V is TRBV5-6, with unresolved D. V was cut by 0 bases and J by 4 bases, with 10 bases left in between. This CDR3 spans 14 amino acids. Germline V CDR1 and CDR2: SGHDT, YYEEEE. The CDR3 DNA is TGTGCCAGCAGCTTGGCTACATTAACCTATGGCTACACCTTC. As protein: CASSLATLTYGYTF.

This clonotype was picked up a small number of times. This chain joins TRBV10-1 and TRBJ2-5; D might be TRBD2 (6 bases). Germline lookup yields CDR1 WNHNN and CDR2 SYGVQD (reference sequence). Trimming removed 4 bases at V and 7 bases at J, with 16 bases between. CDR3 length: 14 amino acids. CDR3 sequence reads: CASSGDEGLWTQYF. The DNA for the CDR3 is TGCGCCAGCAGTGGTGATGAGGGACTTTGGACCCAGTACTTC.

The rearrangement joins TRBV4-1 to TRBJ1-1; perhaps TRBD1 as D (6 bases). The CDR3 is 18 residues long. V lost 4 bases and J lost 2, with 23 bases in between. Germline loops: CDR1 MGHRA, CDR2 YSYEKL. The CDR3 loop reads CASSLSLNPGQINTEAFF. CDR3 DNA: TGCGCCAGCAGCCTATCGCTTAACCCGGGACAAATAAACACTGAAGCTTTCTTT.

The chain is built from TRBV14 and TRBJ1-2, with D perhaps matching TRBD1 (5 bases). CDR3 length: 13 residues. Trimming took off 6 bases at V and 4 bases at J, with 12 bases between the two ends. Germline V CDR1 and CDR2: SGHDN, FVKESK. The CDR3 loop reads CASRAGSSYGYTF. DNA of the CDR3: TGTGCCAGCAGAGCAGGGTCGAGCTATGGCTACACCTTC.

The chain couples TRBV5-1 to TRBJ2-1; D may be TRBD2 (5 bases). V was shortened by 0 bases and J by 8 bases, with 15 bases between the two germline ends. Per germline, CDR1 SGHRS and CDR2 YFSETQ. The CDR3 spans 15 residues. CDR3 nucleotide sequence: TGCGCCAGCAGCTTGGGACTCATTGAGGAGGATGAGCAGTTCTTC. Translation: CASSLGLIEEDEQFF.

A few counts support this clonotype. The gene calls are TRBV20-1 and TRBJ2-5; 11 bases agree with TRBD2. The V and J ends lost 3 bases and 4 bases, in that order; junction bases with no gene match: 7. The CDR3 runs to 15 residues. Per the germline V gene, CDR1 is DFQATT and CDR2 is SNEGSKA (reference sequence). The CDR3 DNA sequence: TGCAGTGCTAGTGACCTAGCGGGAGGAGGAGAGACCCAGTACTTC. The encoded protein is CSASDLAGGGETQYF.

V gene TRBV7-9 combines with J gene TRBJ2-1; a possible D gene is TRBD1 (8 bases). This CDR3 is 14 amino acids long. CDR1 is SEHNR and CDR2 is FQNEAQ in the germline V gene (reference sequence). Trimming took 6 bases from V and 9 from J, leaving 18 bases between them. The DNA for the CDR3 is TGTGCCAGCAGTCACAGGGGGGGCCAGGGTGAGCAGTTCTTC. Protein: CASSHRGGQGEQFF.

The sample holds a few counts of this clonotype. The rearrangement joins TRBV4-1 to TRBJ1-2; the D gene is possibly TRBD1 (5 bases). The V end lost 0 bases, the J end lost 3 bases, and 17 bases lay between the germline ends. The CDR3 loop spans 17 amino acids. Germline V gene lookup returns CDR1 MGHRA and CDR2 YSYEKL. The CDR3 here is CASSQDELAGSHYGYTF. The CDR3 region has the DNA TGCGCCAGCAGCCAAGATGAACTAGCAGGGTCCCACTATGGCTACACCTTC.

This clonotype has a handful of counts. V is TRBV20-1 and J is TRBJ2-3, with a possible D match to TRBD1 (6 bases). CDR3 length: 14 residues. V shed 0 bases and J shed 4 bases, with 11 bases lying between them. CDR1 is DFQATT and CDR2 is SNEGSKA in the germline V gene (reference sequence). The CDR3 bases are TGCAGTGCTAGAGACGCAGGGGCAGCAGATACGCAGTATTTT. It translates to CSARDAGAADTQYF.

J is TRBJ2-7 and V is TRBV7-9, with D maybe TRBD1 (5 bases). Germline V gene data show CDR1 as SEHNR and CDR2 as FQNEAQ (reference sequence). This CDR3 has 15 amino acids. Trimming cost V 5 bases and J 3 bases, with 17 bases left between them. CDR3 amino acids: CASSHTDGQLYEQYF. The CDR3 nucleotides are TGTGCCAGCAGCCACACGGACGGACAACTCTACGAGCAGTACTTC.

The gene calls are TRBV20-1 and TRBJ2-1; D possibly matches TRBD1 or TRBD2 (5 bases each). Judging by the DNA end, TRBJ2-7 fits better; the J call may be wrong. Looked up from germline, CDR1 is DFQATT and CDR2 is SNEGSKA (reference sequence). This CDR3 spans 13 amino acids. As DNA, the CDR3 is TGCAGTGCTAGAAACAGCGGACACTACGAGCAGTACTTC. Its translation: CSARNSGHYEQYF.

In its sample, this clonotype was seen a few times. The chain combines TRBV12-3 or TRBV12-4 with TRBJ2-4; the D is unclear. Matching the DNA end better, TRBJ2-7 makes the J call doubtful. The CDR3 contains 15 residues. The CDR3 protein is CASSFHPGPTYEQYF. CDR3 in DNA: TGTGCCAGCAGTTTCCATCCCGGCCCTACTTACGAGCAGTACTTC.

The chain couples TRBV14 to TRBJ2-3; 14 bases match TRBD2. Germline trimming cut 1 base from V and 4 bases from J; bases unmatched to any gene: 4. The CDR3 extends over 17 amino acids. Germline assignment: CDR1 SGHDN and CDR2 FVKESK. The CDR3 DNA sequence: TGTGCCAGCAGCCAAGTCTGGACTAGCGGGGGGTCAGATACGCAGTATTTT. This translates into CASSQVWTSGGSDTQYF.

Regarding this clonotype: At one of its ends the junction is not consistent with the germline gene, which may arise from a read error. The rearrangement joins TRBV28 to TRBJ2-3; 10 bases fit TRBD2. This CDR3 spans 16 amino acids. CDR1 and CDR2 from the germline V gene are MDHEN and SYDVKM. The CDR3 DNA follows: TGTGCCAGCAGTCTCCCAGCGGGGGGGTGGTCAGATACGCGGTATTTT. Translating gives CASSLPAGGWSDTRYF.

The chain links TRBV7-8 to TRBJ1-1; TRBD1 is a possible D gene (6 bases). The CDR3 has 14 amino acids. Germline CDR1 reads SGHVS; CDR2 reads FQNEAQ. The ends were cut back, 5 bases at V and 4 bases at J, with 14 bases in the middle. The CDR3 protein is CASSPTGGVTEAFF. In DNA, the CDR3 is TGTGCCAGCAGCCCGACAGGAGGGGTCACTGAAGCTTTCTTT.

This sequence joins TRBV29-1 and TRBJ2-1, with 12 bases identical to TRBD2. Judging by the DNA end, TRBJ2-7 fits better; the J call may be wrong. The CDR3 is 14 residues long. CDR1 SQVTM and CDR2 ANQGSEA come from the germline V gene. The DNA for the CDR3 is TGCAGCGTAAGACTAGCGGGGGAGTACAATGAGCAGTACTTC. This translates into CSVRLAGEYNEQYF.

This clonotype was recorded a few times. The chain recombines TRBV7-8 with TRBJ2-3, with 7 bases that match TRBD2. V shed 5 bases and J 1 base; nucleotides not matched to a gene: 9. Germline assignment: CDR1 SGHVS and CDR2 FQNEAQ. CDR3 length: 16 residues. The CDR3 sequence: CASSASSSGGTDTQYF. CDR3 coding DNA: TGTGCCAGCAGCGCCAGTTCTAGCGGTGGCACAGATACGCAGTATTTT.

The chain links TRBV9 to TRBJ2-7; weak D call: TRBD2 (6 bases). The V gene lost 2 bases and the J gene lost 0 bases, with 12 bases spanning the gap. Germline CDR1 is SGDLS and CDR2 is YYNGEE. The CDR3 is 15 residues long. The CDR3 loop is CASSVGTAFSYEQYF. The DNA of the CDR3 is TGTGCCAGCAGCGTCGGGACTGCCTTCTCCTACGAGCAGTACTTC.

The V call is TRBV2, the J call TRBJ2-3; 8 bases are shared with TRBD2. V lost 3 bases, J lost 3 bases, and 5 bases stayed unmatched. The CDR3 runs 15 residues. The germline V gene encodes CDR1 SNHLY and CDR2 FYNNEI. CDR3 protein: CASSENGRATDTQYF. The CDR3 region has the DNA TGTGCCAGCAGTGAGAACGGGAGGGCTACAGATACGCAGTATTTT.

The chain couples TRBV12-5 to TRBJ2-4; 11 bases fit TRBD2. In germline, CDR1 is LGHNT, CDR2 FRNRAP. The CDR3 is made up of 17 amino acids. V shed 0 bases, J shed 5 bases, and the junction held 6 bases outside the gene matches. DNA for the CDR3: TGTGCTAGTGGTTTGGTTGGGAGGGGACTAGCGGAAAACATTCAGTACTTC. This encodes CASGLVGRGLAENIQYF. Full variable domain (outside the CDR3, taken from reference TRBV12-5 and TRBJ2-4): DARVTQTPRHKVTEMGQEVTMRCQPILGHNTVFWYRQTMMQGLELLAYFRNRAPLDDSGMPKDRFSAEMPDATLATLKIQPSEPRDSAVYFCASGLVGRGLAENIQYFGAGTRLSVL.

V and J are TRBV2 and TRBJ2-7; the D gene is possibly TRBD1 (6 bases). V was shortened by 6 bases and J by 2 bases, with 11 bases between the two germline ends. The germline V gene encodes CDR1 SNHLY and CDR2 FYNNEI. This CDR3 is 13 amino acids long. The CDR3 loop reads CASRGTMTYEQYF. In DNA form, the CDR3 reads TGTGCCAGCAGGGGGACAATGACCTACGAGCAGTACTTC.

This clonotype was seen more than once but under ten times. The V call is TRBV7-2, the J call TRBJ2-6, with a weak D call TRBD1 (6 bases). Between the trimmed V and J ends, which lost 1 base and 2 bases, there was a span of 15 bases. CDR1 and CDR2 from the germline V gene are SGHTA and FQGNSA. The CDR3 contains 18 residues. CDR3 amino acids: CASSLVVGALTGANVLTF. CDR3 in DNA: TGTGCCAGCAGCTTAGTAGTGGGGGCACTTACTGGGGCCAACGTCCTGACTTTC.

V gene TRBV6-2 or TRBV6-3 combines with J gene TRBJ2-1; D unclear. The CDR3 totals 14 residues. Per the germline V gene, CDR1 is MNHEY and CDR2 is SVGEGT. V lost 7 bases to trimming and J lost 1 base, with 11 bases between them. The CDR3, as DNA: TGTGCCAGCAACCGAGGCGATTCCTACAATGAGCAGTTCTTC. Translating gives CASNRGDSYNEQFF.

This clonotype was detected a few times. At one end the junction does not follow the germline gene, possibly because of a read error. The J gene is TRBJ2-5, the V gene TRBV4-1; D gene unclear. From germline, CDR1 is MGHRA and CDR2 YSYEKL. The CDR3 covers 15 residues. Here the CDR3 DNA reads TGCGCCAGCAGCGAAGAGTCCTGGCGCCCAGAGACCCAGTACTTC. Its translation is CASSEESWRPETQYF.

The gene calls are TRBV4-2 and TRBJ2-7; D call uncertain. This CDR3 comprises 16 residues. Germline CDR1 reads LGHNA; CDR2 reads YNFKEQ. The ends were cut back, 6 bases at V and 3 bases at J, with 21 bases in the middle. The CDR3 bases are TGTGCCAGCAGGTCCCAGCAGAATGGCTTGGGCTACGAGCAGTACTTC. This codes for CASRSQQNGLGYEQYF.